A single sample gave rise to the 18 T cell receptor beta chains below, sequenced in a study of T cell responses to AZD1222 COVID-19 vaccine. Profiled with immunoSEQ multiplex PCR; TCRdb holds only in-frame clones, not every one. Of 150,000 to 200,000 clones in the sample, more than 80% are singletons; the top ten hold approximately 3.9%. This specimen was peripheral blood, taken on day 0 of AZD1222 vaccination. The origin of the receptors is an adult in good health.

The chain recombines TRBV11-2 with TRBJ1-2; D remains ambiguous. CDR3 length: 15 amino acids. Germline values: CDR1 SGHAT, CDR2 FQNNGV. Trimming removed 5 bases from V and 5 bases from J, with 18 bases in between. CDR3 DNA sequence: TGTGCCAGCAGCCGACGACGGGAGGAACGGTATGGCTACACCTTC. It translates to CASSRRREERYGYTF.

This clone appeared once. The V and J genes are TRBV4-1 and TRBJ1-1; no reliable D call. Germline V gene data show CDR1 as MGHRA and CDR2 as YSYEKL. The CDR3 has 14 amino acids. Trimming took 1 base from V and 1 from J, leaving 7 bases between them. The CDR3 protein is CASSQAGRNTEAFF. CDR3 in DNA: TGCGCCAGCAGCCAAGCTGGGAGGAACACTGAAGCTTTCTTT.

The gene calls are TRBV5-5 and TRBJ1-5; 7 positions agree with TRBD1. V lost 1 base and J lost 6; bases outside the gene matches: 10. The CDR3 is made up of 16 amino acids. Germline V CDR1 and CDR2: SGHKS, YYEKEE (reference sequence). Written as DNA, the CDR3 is TGTGCCAGCAGCTTGTTTCAGGGGGTATCGCTTCAGCCCCAGCATTTT. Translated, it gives CASSLFQGVSLQPQHF. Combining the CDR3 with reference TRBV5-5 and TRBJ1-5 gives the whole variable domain DAGVTQSPTHLIKTRGQQVTLRCSPISGHKSVSWYQQVLGQGPQFIFQYYEKEERGRGNFPDRFSARQFPNYSSELNVNALLLGDSALYLCASSLFQGVSLQPQHFGDGTRLSIL.

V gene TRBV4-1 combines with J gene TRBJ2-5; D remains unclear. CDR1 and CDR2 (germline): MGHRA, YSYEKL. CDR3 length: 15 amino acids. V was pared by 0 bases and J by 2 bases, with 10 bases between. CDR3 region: CASSQEGRQQETQYF. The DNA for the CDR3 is TGCGCCAGCAGCCAAGAAGGACGCCAGCAAGAGACCCAGTACTTC.

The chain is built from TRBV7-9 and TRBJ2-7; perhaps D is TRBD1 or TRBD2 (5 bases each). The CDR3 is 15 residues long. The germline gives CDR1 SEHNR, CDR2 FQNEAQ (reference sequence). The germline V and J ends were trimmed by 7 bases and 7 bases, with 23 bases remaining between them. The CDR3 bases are TGTGCCAGCACCCCTCCGGGACGAGAGGGTCTTGAGCAGTACTTC. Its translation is CASTPPGREGLEQYF.

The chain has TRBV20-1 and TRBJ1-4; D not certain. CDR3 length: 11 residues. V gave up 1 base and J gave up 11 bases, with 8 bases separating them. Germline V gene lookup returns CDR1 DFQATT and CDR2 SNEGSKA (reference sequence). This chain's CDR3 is CSARGGKKLFF. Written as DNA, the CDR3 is TGCAGTGCTAGAGGCGGGAAGAAACTGTTTTTT.

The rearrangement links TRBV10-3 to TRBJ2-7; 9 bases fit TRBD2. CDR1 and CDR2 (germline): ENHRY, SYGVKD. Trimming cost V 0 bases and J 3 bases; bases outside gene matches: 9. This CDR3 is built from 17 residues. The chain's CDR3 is CAISESPIGGRVYEQYF. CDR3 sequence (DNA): TGTGCCATCAGTGAGTCGCCCATCGGCGGGAGGGTCTACGAGCAGTACTTC.

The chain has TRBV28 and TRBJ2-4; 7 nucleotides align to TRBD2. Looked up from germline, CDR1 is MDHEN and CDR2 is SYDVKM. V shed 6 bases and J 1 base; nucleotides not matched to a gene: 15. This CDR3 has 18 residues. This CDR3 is CASSPYSGALGAKNIQYF. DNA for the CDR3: TGTGCCAGCAGCCCGTACAGCGGGGCCCTTGGGGCCAAAAACATTCAGTACTTC.

Here the CDR3 reads CASSPWDWEDGTEAFF. Here the CDR3 DNA reads TGTGCCAGCAGCCCGTGGGACTGGGAGGATGGCACTGAAGCTTTCTTT. The chain recombines TRBV5-4 with TRBJ1-1, with D possibly TRBD1 on 5 matching bases. Germline V gene data show CDR1 as SGHNT and CDR2 as YYREEE (reference sequence). This CDR3 comprises 16 residues. The germline V and J ends were trimmed by 4 bases and 4 bases, with 20 bases remaining between them.

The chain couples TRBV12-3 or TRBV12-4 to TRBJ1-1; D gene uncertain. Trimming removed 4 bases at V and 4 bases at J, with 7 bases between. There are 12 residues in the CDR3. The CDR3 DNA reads TGTGCCAGCAGTTACCCATCCACTGAAGCTTTCTTT. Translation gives CASSYPSTEAFF.

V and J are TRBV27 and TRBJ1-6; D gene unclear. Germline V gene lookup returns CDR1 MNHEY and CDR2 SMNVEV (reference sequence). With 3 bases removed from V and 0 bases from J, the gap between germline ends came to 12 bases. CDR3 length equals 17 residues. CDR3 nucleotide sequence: TGTGCCAGCAGTTTTAGGTTGCGGAGCTCCTATAATTCACCCCTCCACTTT. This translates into CASSFRLRSSYNSPLHF.

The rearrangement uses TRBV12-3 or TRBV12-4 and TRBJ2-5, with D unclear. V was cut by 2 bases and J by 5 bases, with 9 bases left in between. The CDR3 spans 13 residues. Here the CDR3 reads CASSLPPGETQYF. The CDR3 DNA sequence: TGTGCCAGCAGTTTACCACCCGGGGAGACCCAGTACTTC.

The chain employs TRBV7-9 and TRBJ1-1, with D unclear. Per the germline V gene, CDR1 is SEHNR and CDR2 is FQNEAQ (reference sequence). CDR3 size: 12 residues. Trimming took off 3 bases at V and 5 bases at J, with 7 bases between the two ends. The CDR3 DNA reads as TGTGCCAGCAGCTTTGGGGATACTGAAGCTTTCTTT. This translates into CASSFGDTEAFF.

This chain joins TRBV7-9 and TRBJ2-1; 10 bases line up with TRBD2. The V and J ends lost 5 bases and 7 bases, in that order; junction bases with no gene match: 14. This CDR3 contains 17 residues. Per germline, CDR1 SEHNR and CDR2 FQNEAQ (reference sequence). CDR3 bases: TGTGCCAGCAGCAGTCGACAAGCGGGAGGGCGCGAAAATGAGCAGTTCTTC. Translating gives CASSSRQAGGRENEQFF.

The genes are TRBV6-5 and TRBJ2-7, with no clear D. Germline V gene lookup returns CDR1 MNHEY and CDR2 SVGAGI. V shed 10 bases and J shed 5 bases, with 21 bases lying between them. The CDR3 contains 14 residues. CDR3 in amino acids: CATALERVGHEQYF. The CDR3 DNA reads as TGTGCCACCGCGTTAGAACGCGTGGGCCACGAGCAGTACTTC.

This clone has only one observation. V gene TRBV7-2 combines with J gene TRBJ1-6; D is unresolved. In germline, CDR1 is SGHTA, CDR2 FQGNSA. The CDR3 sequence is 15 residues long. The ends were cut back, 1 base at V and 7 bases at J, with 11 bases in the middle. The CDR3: CASSLGSTQNSPLHF. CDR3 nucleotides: TGTGCCAGCAGCTTAGGCTCGACCCAGAATTCACCCCTCCACTTT.

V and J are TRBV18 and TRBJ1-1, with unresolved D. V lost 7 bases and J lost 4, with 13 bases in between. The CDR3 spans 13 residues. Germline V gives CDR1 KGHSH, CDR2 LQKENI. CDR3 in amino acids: CASLFSRVTEAFF. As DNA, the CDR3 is TGTGCCAGCTTATTCTCTAGGGTCACTGAAGCTTTCTTT.

The CDR3 DNA reads as TGCGCCAGCAGTGATGGAAGCACAGATACGCAGTATTTT. Translating it yields CASSDGSTDTQYF. The rearrangement joins TRBV10-1 to TRBJ2-3; D is uncertain. Trimming removed 3 bases at V and 0 bases at J, with 4 bases between. CDR3 size: 13 residues. Germline-derived CDR1 and CDR2 are WNHNN and SYGVQD (reference sequence).